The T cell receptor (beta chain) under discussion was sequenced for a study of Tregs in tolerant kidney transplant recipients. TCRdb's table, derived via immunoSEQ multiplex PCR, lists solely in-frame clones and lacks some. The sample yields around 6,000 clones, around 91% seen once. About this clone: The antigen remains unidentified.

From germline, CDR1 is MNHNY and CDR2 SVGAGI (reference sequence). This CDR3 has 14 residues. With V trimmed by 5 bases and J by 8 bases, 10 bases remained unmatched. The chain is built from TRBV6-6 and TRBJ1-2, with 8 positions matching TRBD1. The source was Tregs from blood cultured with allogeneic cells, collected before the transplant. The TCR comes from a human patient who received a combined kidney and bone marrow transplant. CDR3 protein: CASSRDRQGYGYTF. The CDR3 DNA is TGTGCCAGCAGTCGAGATAGACAGGGGTACGGCTACACCTTC.